The rows below give T cell receptor beta chains drawn from one sample of a study of cytomegalovirus exposure and HLA in healthy donors. Profiled with immunoSEQ multiplex PCR; TCRdb holds only in-frame clones, not every one. The sample holds about 160,000 clones, approximately 80% seen once. Sequencing was done on a sample of PBMCs. The receptors were sampled from a woman under 30 in good health and CMV-seronegative. CDR3s include the opening cysteine and the closing phenylalanine or tryptophan. The order of the fields is CDR3 protein, CDR3 DNA, V gene, D gene, clone size, J gene. D genes are given only for firm matches. Where a row states a size, it is once, few, many or the class of an expanded clone; other rows omit it.

CDR3aa: CASSLSGGADGELFF
CDR3nt: TGCGCCAGCAGCTTAAGCGGGGGGGCAGACGGGGAGCTGTTTTTT
v_gene: TRBV5-1
d_gene: TRBD2
abundance: NA
j_gene: TRBJ2-2

CDR3aa: CASSRDRGSNQPQHF
CDR3nt: TGTGCCAGCAGCCGTGACAGGGGTAGCAATCAGCCCCAGCATTTT
v_gene: TRBV6-5
d_gene: TRBD1
abundance: NA
j_gene: TRBJ1-5

CDR3aa: CASKPGVTTNEKLFF
CDR3nt: TGTGCCAGTAAACCGGGGGTGACAACTAATGAAAAACTGTTTTTT
v_gene: TRBV19
d_gene: NA
abundance: few
j_gene: TRBJ1-4

CDR3aa: CASSTRAGASSYEQYF
CDR3nt: TGTGCCAGCAGCACGAGAGCAGGGGCGAGCTCCTACGAGCAGTACTTC
v_gene: TRBV21-1
d_gene: NA
abundance: once
j_gene: TRBJ2-7

CDR3aa: CASSQGDRGLRYTF
CDR3nt: TGTGCCAGCAGCCAAGGGGACAGGGGGCTCAGGTACACCTTC
v_gene: TRBV4-2
d_gene: TRBD1
abundance: NA
j_gene: TRBJ1-2

CDR3aa: CASSLVMGAGGYTF
CDR3nt: TGTGCCAGCAGCTTAGTTATGGGGGCCGGCGGCTACACCTTC
v_gene: TRBV11-2
d_gene: NA
abundance: NA
j_gene: TRBJ1-2

CDR3aa: CASTKPEVWTEAFF
CDR3nt: TGTGCCAGCACGAAACCGGAGGTTTGGACTGAAGCTTTCTTT
v_gene: TRBV6-1
d_gene: NA
abundance: few
j_gene: TRBJ1-1

CDR3aa: CASSPTRVTDTQYF
CDR3nt: TGTGCCAGCAGCCCCACCAGGGTCACAGATACGCAGTATTTT
v_gene: TRBV7-8
d_gene: NA
abundance: once
j_gene: TRBJ2-3

CDR3aa: CASSSGLAGSETQYF
CDR3nt: TGTGCCAGCAGCTCAGGACTAGCGGGGAGTGAGACCCAGTACTTC
v_gene: TRBV11-2
d_gene: TRBD2
abundance: NA
j_gene: TRBJ2-5

CDR3aa: CASSLRDSFPYEQYF
CDR3nt: TGTGCCAGCAGCCTACGGGACTCCTTCCCTTACGAGCAGTACTTC
v_gene: TRBV13
d_gene: NA
abundance: NA
j_gene: TRBJ2-7

CDR3aa: CASSVSPRNIQYF
CDR3nt: TGTGCCAGCAGTGTCTCCCCCCGGAACATTCAGTACTTC
v_gene: TRBV27
d_gene: NA
abundance: NA
j_gene: TRBJ2-4

CDR3aa: CASSPGQGLAGGPDNEQFF
CDR3nt: TGTGCCAGCAGCCCCGGACAGGGACTAGCGGGGGGGCCCGACAATGAGCAGTTCTTC
v_gene: TRBV7-2
d_gene: TRBD2
abundance: once
j_gene: TRBJ2-1

CDR3aa: CASSVGDRVDTGELFF
CDR3nt: TGTGCCAGCAGCGTAGGAGACAGGGTGGACACCGGGGAGCTGTTTTTT
v_gene: TRBV9
d_gene: TRBD1
abundance: once
j_gene: TRBJ2-2

CDR3aa: CASSAQGGGFHEQYF
CDR3nt: TGCGCCAGCAGCGCGCAGGGTGGGGGCTTCCACGAGCAGTACTTC
v_gene: TRBV5-1
d_gene: NA
abundance: NA
j_gene: TRBJ2-7

CDR3aa: CASSLGRGQYNEQFF
CDR3nt: TGTGCCAGCAGCTTGGGGCGGGGTCAATACAATGAGCAGTTCTTC
v_gene: TRBV13
d_gene: NA
abundance: NA
j_gene: TRBJ2-1

CDR3aa: CASSLRQGNSYEQYF
CDR3nt: TGCGCCAGCAGCCTGAGACAGGGCAACTCCTACGAGCAGTACTTC
v_gene: TRBV4-1
d_gene: TRBD1
abundance: NA
j_gene: TRBJ2-7

CDR3aa: CASSSSYGYTF
CDR3nt: TGTGCCAGCAGCTCATCCTATGGCTACACCTTC
v_gene: TRBV4-2
d_gene: NA
abundance: NA
j_gene: TRBJ1-2

CDR3aa: CAWATTGLNEKLFF
CDR3nt: TGTGCCTGGGCTACGACAGGTCTTAATGAAAAACTGTTTTTT
v_gene: TRBV30
d_gene: NA
abundance: NA
j_gene: TRBJ1-4

CDR3aa: CAISPSGVGKTQYF
CDR3nt: TGTGCCATCAGCCCTAGCGGGGTGGGGAAGACCCAGTACTTC
v_gene: TRBV10-3
d_gene: TRBD2
abundance: NA
j_gene: TRBJ2-5

CDR3aa: CASSLDGGTANTEAFF
CDR3nt: TGCGCCAGCAGCTTGGACGGCGGGACAGCGAACACTGAAGCTTTCTTT
v_gene: TRBV5-1
d_gene: TRBD1
abundance: NA
j_gene: TRBJ1-1

CDR3aa: CASSYSGGFYEQYF
CDR3nt: TGTGCCAGCAGCTATAGCGGGGGTTTTTACGAGCAGTACTTC
v_gene: TRBV6-1
d_gene: TRBD2
abundance: NA
j_gene: TRBJ2-7

CDR3aa: CASSPHRGRSNQPQHF
CDR3nt: TGCGCCAGCAGCCCCCACAGGGGTCGGAGCAATCAGCCCCAGCATTTT
v_gene: TRBV5-1
d_gene: TRBD1
abundance: NA
j_gene: TRBJ1-5

CDR3aa: CASSLNYRGNEKLFF
CDR3nt: TGTGCCAGCAGCCTGAACTACAGGGGTAATGAAAAACTGTTTTTT
v_gene: TRBV5-5
d_gene: TRBD1
abundance: NA
j_gene: TRBJ1-4

CDR3aa: CASSLGDYYEQYF
CDR3nt: TGTGCCAGCAGCTTGGGAGATTATTACGAGCAGTACTTC
v_gene: TRBV5-6
d_gene: NA
abundance: NA
j_gene: TRBJ2-7

CDR3aa: CASRLLETYNSPLHF
CDR3nt: TGTGCCAGCAGATTGCTCGAGACCTATAATTCACCCCTCCACTTT
v_gene: TRBV2
d_gene: NA
abundance: NA
j_gene: TRBJ1-6

CDR3aa: CASTQGGAYNSPLHF
CDR3nt: TGTGCCAGCACCCAAGGGGGGGCGTATAATTCACCCCTCCACTTT
v_gene: TRBV28
d_gene: NA
abundance: few
j_gene: TRBJ1-6

CDR3aa: CASSGGQGPSGQPQHF
CDR3nt: TGTGCCAGCAGTGGGGGACAGGGCCCTTCTGGTCAGCCCCAGCATTTT
v_gene: TRBV6-1
d_gene: TRBD1
abundance: once
j_gene: TRBJ1-5

CDR3aa: CASSFAYNSPLHF
CDR3nt: TGTGCCAGCAGCTTTGCCTATAATTCACCCCTCCACTTT
v_gene: TRBV6-1
d_gene: NA
abundance: NA
j_gene: TRBJ1-6

CDR3aa: CASSQVGQSGETQYF
CDR3nt: TGCGCCAGCAGCCAAGTCGGACAGTCGGGGGAGACCCAGTACTTC
v_gene: TRBV4-1
d_gene: NA
abundance: NA
j_gene: TRBJ2-5

CDR3aa: CASSVTTWGGGTEAFF
CDR3nt: TGTGCCAGCAGCGTGACGACCTGGGGGGGCGGAACTGAAGCTTTCTTT
v_gene: TRBV9
d_gene: NA
abundance: NA
j_gene: TRBJ1-1

CDR3aa: CAWSRPGGYTF
CDR3nt: TGTGCCTGGAGTCGCCCCGGGGGCTACACCTTC
v_gene: TRBV30
d_gene: NA
abundance: NA
j_gene: TRBJ1-2

CDR3aa: CASSRDRLNTEAFF
CDR3nt: TGTGCCAGCAGCAGGGACAGGTTGAACACTGAAGCTTTCTTT
v_gene: TRBV5-6
d_gene: TRBD1
abundance: NA
j_gene: TRBJ1-1

CDR3aa: CASSLTGGYGYTF
CDR3nt: TGTGCCAGCAGCTTGACAGGGGGATATGGCTACACCTTC
v_gene: TRBV27
d_gene: TRBD1
abundance: NA
j_gene: TRBJ1-2

CDR3aa: CASSPFSGGEETQYF
CDR3nt: TGTGCCAGCAGCCCCTTTTCGGGCGGGGAAGAGACCCAGTACTTC
v_gene: TRBV5-4
d_gene: NA
abundance: NA
j_gene: TRBJ2-5

CDR3aa: CASSQTDSRNTGELFF
CDR3nt: TGTGCCAGCAGCCAAACGGACAGTAGGAACACCGGGGAGCTGTTTTTT
v_gene: TRBV27
d_gene: NA
abundance: NA
j_gene: TRBJ2-2

CDR3aa: CASSKTGSSYEQYF
CDR3nt: TGTGCCAGCAGCAAGACAGGGAGCTCCTACGAGCAGTACTTC
v_gene: TRBV9
d_gene: TRBD1
abundance: NA
j_gene: TRBJ2-7

CDR3aa: CASSNRPGTEAFF
CDR3nt: TGTGCCAGCAGTAATAGACCGGGGACTGAAGCTTTCTTT
v_gene: TRBV27
d_gene: NA
abundance: NA
j_gene: TRBJ1-1

CDR3aa: CASSPGGLGTEAFF
CDR3nt: TGTGCCAGCAGCCCTGGAGGCCTCGGGACTGAAGCTTTCTTT
v_gene: TRBV9
d_gene: NA
abundance: NA
j_gene: TRBJ1-1

CDR3aa: CASSAWGRGGRGQETQYF
CDR3nt: TGTGCCAGCAGCGCCTGGGGCCGGGGGGGCCGAGGACAAGAGACCCAGTACTTC
v_gene: TRBV5-4
d_gene: TRBD2
abundance: NA
j_gene: TRBJ2-5

CDR3aa: CASSPFGEQYF
CDR3nt: TGTGCCAGCTCACCCTTCGGCGAGCAGTACTTC
v_gene: TRBV18
d_gene: NA
abundance: NA
j_gene: TRBJ2-7

CDR3aa: CASSAQGYEQYF
CDR3nt: TGCGCCAGCAGCGCACAGGGGTACGAGCAGTACTTC
v_gene: TRBV5-1
d_gene: TRBD1
abundance: once
j_gene: TRBJ2-7

CDR3aa: CASSMSGNTIYF
CDR3nt: TGTGCCAGTAGTATGAGTGGAAACACCATATATTTT
v_gene: TRBV19
d_gene: NA
abundance: NA
j_gene: TRBJ1-3

CDR3aa: CASSIDQSRPQHF
CDR3nt: TGTGCCAGTAGTATAGATCAGTCTCGGCCCCAGCATTTT
v_gene: TRBV19
d_gene: NA
abundance: NA
j_gene: TRBJ1-5

CDR3aa: CASRPTGRGGNTEAFF
CDR3nt: TGTGCCAGCAGACCGACAGGTCGGGGCGGGAACACTGAAGCTTTCTTT
v_gene: TRBV11-2
d_gene: NA
abundance: NA
j_gene: TRBJ1-1

CDR3aa: CASSVGRDSGNTIYF
CDR3nt: TGTGCCAGCAGTGTGGGCAGGGACTCTGGAAACACCATATATTTT
v_gene: TRBV2
d_gene: NA
abundance: NA
j_gene: TRBJ1-3

CDR3aa: CASRRGSTLNEKLFF
CDR3nt: TGTGCCAGCAGGCGGGGGTCTACCCTTAATGAAAAACTGTTTTTT
v_gene: TRBV6-1
d_gene: NA
abundance: NA
j_gene: TRBJ1-4

CDR3aa: CASSFLGGGNQPQHF
CDR3nt: TGTGCCAGCAGTTTCCTGGGAGGGGGCAATCAGCCCCAGCATTTT
v_gene: TRBV6-1
d_gene: NA
abundance: NA
j_gene: TRBJ1-5

CDR3aa: CASRGAGNTEAFF
CDR3nt: TGTGCCAGCAGGGGAGCGGGAAACACTGAAGCTTTCTTT
v_gene: TRBV11-3
d_gene: NA
abundance: NA
j_gene: TRBJ1-1

CDR3aa: CASSPPSTHGELFF
CDR3nt: TGTGCCAGCTCACCACCGAGCACCCACGGGGAGCTGTTTTTT
v_gene: TRBV18
d_gene: NA
abundance: NA
j_gene: TRBJ2-2

CDR3aa: CASSLRTSGVHEQFF
CDR3nt: TGTGCCAGCAGTCTAAGGACTAGCGGGGTCCATGAGCAGTTCTTC
v_gene: TRBV27
d_gene: TRBD2
abundance: NA
j_gene: TRBJ2-1

CDR3aa: CASILGGETYNEQFF
CDR3nt: TGCGCCAGCATTCTCGGGGGGGAAACCTACAATGAGCAGTTCTTC
v_gene: TRBV5-1
d_gene: TRBD2
abundance: NA
j_gene: TRBJ2-1